This TCR beta chain is drawn from a study of cytomegalovirus exposure and HLA in healthy donors. In the PCR, 60 Vbeta and 13 Jbeta primers were used. Study processing details: Roughly 12 million shared chains were among around 78 million unique TCR beta chains counted in a later analysis. Profiled with immunoSEQ multiplex PCR; TCRdb holds only in-frame clones, not every one. For V, J and clone size, that table is used; D and trimming come from the DNA. The sample consists of roughly 150,000 clones, approximately 80% of them appearing once. This TCR derives from a woman between 40 and 50 years old in good health and CMV-seronegative. Sequenced sample: PBMCs.

This CDR3 is CASSYEQGGDYGYTF. For the CDR3, the DNA is TGTGCCAGCAGTTACGAACAGGGGGGGGACTATGGCTACACCTTC. The chain links TRBV6-6 to TRBJ1-2; 8 bases are a match to TRBD1. This CDR3 region has 15 residues. Germline V gene sequence: CDR1 MNHNY, CDR2 SVGAGI (reference sequence). V trimming: 2 bases; J trimming: 3 bases; junction bases outside the gene matches: 5.